This TCR beta chain originates from a study of Ad26.COV2.S vaccination and SARS-CoV-2 variants (dated by TCRdb to the early 2020s). Regarding the study in general: Vaccine-arm donors were drawn from COV1001, a multicentre, randomized, double-blind, placebo-controlled phase I-IIa trial of Ad26.COV2.S in healthy adults. Dosing of Ad26.COV2.S was intramuscular, at either 5x10^10 or 1x10^11 viral particles, delivered as one shot or as two shots spaced 56 days apart. TCRbeta repertoire sequencing served as the tool for gauging how specific and how broad the SARS-CoV-2-reactive T cell receptors were following Ad26.COV2.S vaccination. The TCR-sequenced set comprised about 32 samples: around 20 Ad26.COV2.S vaccine recipients, 5 placebo recipients and 8 SARS-CoV-2 convalescent individuals. Trial participants were randomized into five groups of five, in which low-dose or high-dose Ad26.COV2.S was given once or twice, or placebo was given on both occasions. Investigators remained blinded to trial group allocation during experiments and outcome assessment.

Measured from the cysteine to the phenylalanine, the CDR3 is 15 residues long. Of all the DNA, just the CDR3 is kept, 45 bases in frame from base 1. The germline V gene provides CDR1 SGHRS and CDR2 YFSETQ. Comments on this clone: The antigen this receptor binds is unknown. Sequence at one end of the junction differs from germline and may be a read error.

The sample's treatment or condition label, in plain terms: roughly 19 received Ad26.COV2.S at low or high dose, single or two shots; roughly five received placebo; per-sample allocation not given. Repertoires of vaccine and placebo recipients were sequenced from samples taken on day 63 after the first injection. Cohort 1b enrolled 25 adults aged 18-55 years at a single site in Boston, USA, between 29 July and 7 August 2020. As a vaccine, Ad26.COV2.S was a replication-incompetent adenovirus type 26 vector that expressed a prefusion-stabilized SARS-CoV-2 spike protein derived from the original Wuhan strain. TCRbeta CDR3 regions were sequenced with the immunoSEQ Assay. After extraction, genomic DNA underwent amplification by bias-controlled multiplex PCR, followed by high-throughput sequencing. Per the source publication's procedure: To quantify the absolute abundance of every unique TCRbeta CDR3 region, sequences were collapsed and filtered. T cell fraction was estimated by normalizing TCRbeta template counts to usable DNA, which was measured by amplifying reference genes present in all nucleated cells. Repertoire TCRs were annotated as SARS-CoV-2-specific when V gene, CDR3 amino acid sequence and J gene were exactly matched to a known reactive TCR set. MIRA supplied the reference SARS-CoV-2 TCR set, which was filtered for enrichment in COVID-19-positive ImmuneCODE repertoires so that public or cross-reactive TCRs were removed. Based on the MIRA antigens, annotated TCRs were further analysed at the level of specific ORF or position within ORF. Breadth was defined as annotated unique rearrangements over total unique productive rearrangements; depth was the summed frequency of those rearrangements. TCR breadth was compared between groups using two-sided Wilcoxon rank-sum tests. TCRdb retrieved this table from immuneACCESS and kept in-frame rearrangements only. Not all clones are present; in checked studies, unresolved V genes account for under half, and no reason is known for the remainder. The V and J calls and clone size are taken from that table; D and trimming were inferred from the DNA. The sample profile shows under 550,000 clones; approximately 88% of them were found once. The ten largest make up 3.5% to 4% of the sample.

The investigation overall reported the following: The authors noted that total T cell responses may have been underestimated by the TCR breadth and depth analyses. Non-spike TCR breadth was comparable between vaccine and placebo recipients, consistent with the vaccine containing only spike. Higher spike-specific TCR breadth was observed in Ad26.COV2.S recipients than in placebo recipients (P = 0.0014). The study lacked the statistical power to compare responses across vaccine doses or regimens. After vaccination, substantial breadth of spike-specific CD8+ and CD4+ T cell responses was reported.

The source is a person between 18 and 65 years old who received the Ad26.COV2.S COVID-19 vaccine or a placebo. Here the sequenced sample was peripheral blood, taken in a trial of Ad26.COV2.S vaccine versus placebo. This chain is built from TRBV5-1 and TRBJ2-7, and 9 junctional nucleotides match TRBD1. The CDR3 loop reads CANSSYGTGNYEQYF. The DNA sequence is TGCGCCAACAGCTCGTACGGGACAGGGAACTACGAGCAGTACTTC.